Presented here are 27 T cell receptor beta chains from one specimen sequenced in a study of T cells in Graves' hyperthyroidism and ophthalmopathy. Regions amplified from RNA transcripts were the TCR beta CDR3 regions. First-round RT-PCR with HTBI primers amplified the TCR CDR3 region. In TCRdb, the multiplex PCR reads were re-called with MiXCR into one record per CDR3 protein. The data contain 480,000 or so distinct CDR3 sequences, 13% to 15% of them singletons. Sample: blood. The receptors originated from a young woman with Graves' hyperthyroidism.

This clonotype was picked up many times. The V call is TRBV19, the J call TRBJ2-1; 7 positions match TRBD2. With V trimmed by 5 bases and J by 1 base, 8 bases remained unmatched. CDR3 size: 16 residues. The germline V gene encodes CDR1 LNHDA and CDR2 SQIVND (reference sequence). The CDR3 region is CASSFVWGGSYNEQFF. CDR3 sequence (DNA): TGTGCCAGTAGTTTCGTTTGGGGGGGGTCCTACAATGAGCAGTTCTTC.

Ten or more counts support this clonotype. V gene TRBV11-2 combines with J gene TRBJ2-1; weak D call: TRBD2 (6 bases). The CDR3 contains 17 residues. V lost 2 bases and J 5 bases, leaving 19 bases between the germline ends. Germline V gives CDR1 SGHAT, CDR2 FQNNGV. CDR3: CASSLRGGLASNNEQFF. CDR3 nucleotides: TGTGCCAGCAGCTTAAGGGGCGGGCTAGCGAGTAACAATGAGCAGTTCTTC.

This clonotype showed up just a few times. This chain joins TRBV12-3 or TRBV12-4 and TRBJ2-7; tentatively, D is TRBD2 (6 bases). The CDR3 sequence is 16 residues long. Trimming took off 5 bases at V and 0 bases at J, with 17 bases between the two ends. The CDR3: CASSHNSGQSSYEQYF. CDR3 nucleotide sequence: TGTGCCAGCAGTCACAACAGCGGGCAGAGCTCCTACGAGCAGTACTTC.

Details on this clonotype: This may come from a read error, since a much larger clone is one base off. V usage is TRBV27 and J usage is TRBJ1-1, with TRBD1 as a possible D gene (6 bases). The CDR3 has 15 residues. CDR1 and CDR2 (germline): MNHEY, SMNVEV (reference sequence). With 5 bases removed from V and 0 bases from J, the gap between germline ends came to 13 bases. In nucleotides, the CDR3 is TGTGCCAGCAGTCCGGGGGGCAGATTGAACACTGAAGCTTTCTTT. This encodes CASSPGGRLNTEAFF.

This clonotype occurred many times. The chain joins TRBV27 to TRBJ2-3; D uncertain. Germline assignment: CDR1 MNHEY and CDR2 SMNVEV (reference sequence). V was pared by 4 bases and J by 5 bases, with 10 bases between. The CDR3 length is 13 residues. CDR3 coding DNA: TGTGCCAGCAGTTCGACGCACTTAGATACGCAGTATTTT. Translation gives CASSSTHLDTQYF.

At least ten counts were recorded for this clonotype. V and J are TRBV5-6 and TRBJ1-2, with D possibly TRBD1 on 6 matching bases. The CDR3 is made up of 13 amino acids. Germline V lookup: CDR1 SGHDT, CDR2 YYEEEE. The V end lost 4 bases, the J end lost 5 bases, and 12 bases lay between the germline ends. This chain's CDR3 is CASSIAGQYGYTF. Written as DNA, the CDR3 is TGTGCCAGCAGCATCGCTGGACAGTATGGCTACACCTTC. Full variable domain (rest looked up from reference TRBV5-6 and TRBJ1-2): DAGVTQSPTHLIKTRGQQVTLRCSPKSGHDTVSWYQQALGQGPQFIFQYYEEEERQRGNFPDRFSGHQFPNYSSELNVNALLLGDSALYLCASSIAGQYGYTFGSGTRLTVV.

This clonotype was counted many times. The V gene is TRBV28, the J gene TRBJ2-7; D gene unclear. CDR1 is MDHEN and CDR2 is SYDVKM in the germline V gene. This CDR3 has 14 residues. Deletions cut 6 bases from V and 5 bases from J, with 17 bases between. The CDR3, as DNA: TGTGCCAGCAGCCAGCTAGGAAGCTTCCACGAGCAGTACGTC. It is translated as CASSQLGSFHEQYV.

The chain joins TRBV9 to TRBJ2-1, with 10 bases aligning to TRBD2. CDR3 length equals 16 residues. Germline CDR1 reads SGDLS; CDR2 reads YYNGEE. Trimming cost V 0 bases and J 4 bases; bases outside gene matches: 4. This CDR3 is CASSVVGTSAYNEQFF. DNA of the CDR3: TGTGCCAGCAGCGTAGTGGGGACTAGCGCATACAATGAGCAGTTCTTC.

This clonotype was seen at least ten times. This chain links TRBV6-6 with TRBJ2-1; 10 nucleotides match TRBD2. V lost 0 bases and J lost 5; bases outside the gene matches: 7. This CDR3 is built from 17 residues. CDR1 is MNHNY, CDR2 SVGAGI, per germline (reference sequence). CDR3 region: CASSYSLAGVRDNEQFF. The CDR3 DNA is TGTGCCAGCAGTTACTCGCTAGCGGGAGTGCGGGACAATGAGCAGTTCTTC.

This clonotype was seen repeatedly, ten times or more. The chain couples TRBV3-1 to TRBJ2-5; D gene ambiguous. The germline CDR1 and CDR2 sequences are LGHDT and YNNKEL (reference sequence). V lost 1 base and J 1 base, leaving 7 bases between the germline ends. The CDR3 has 14 residues. The CDR3 protein is CASSQVKGQETQYF. The CDR3 nucleotides read TGTGCCAGCAGCCAAGTTAAGGGCCAAGAGACCCAGTACTTC.

Note on this clonotype: Given a much more abundant clone one base away, this may be a read error. The chain uses TRBV11-2 and TRBJ2-5; D not resolved. The germline CDR1 and CDR2 sequences are SGHAT and FQNNGV. The V end was cut by 1 base, the J end by 5 bases, with 11 bases between. This CDR3 is 14 amino acids long. The CDR3 spells CASSLGVALETQYF. The CDR3 nucleotides are TGTGCCAGCAGCTTAGGGGTTGCGTTGGAGACCCAGTACTTC. Combining the CDR3 with reference TRBV11-2 and TRBJ2-5 gives the whole variable domain EAGVAQSPRYKIIEKRQSVAFWCNPISGHATLYWYQQILGQGPKLLIQFQNNGVVDDSQLPKDRFSAERLKGVDSTLKIQPAKLEDSAVYLCASSLGVALETQYFGPGTRLLVL.

This clonotype was picked up many times. CDR3 bases: TGTGCCAGCTCTGACGAGTATGATCAGCCCCAGCATTTT. Translation: CASSDEYDQPQHF. The chain uses TRBV18 and TRBJ1-5; D remains ambiguous. Trimming took off 6 bases at V and 5 bases at J, with 11 bases between the two ends. Germline assignment: CDR1 KGHSH and CDR2 LQKENI. The CDR3 sequence is 13 residues long.

The table lists this clonotype with many counts. This rearrangement joins TRBV20-1 to TRBJ1-2; D not resolved. The ends were cut back, 3 bases at V and 12 bases at J, with 14 bases in the middle. The germline V gene encodes CDR1 DFQATT and CDR2 SNEGSKA (reference sequence). The length of the CDR3 is 11 residues. The CDR3, as DNA: TGCAGTGCTAGTACGGGAACACGGGACACCTTC. Its protein is CSASTGTRDTF.

This clonotype was seen repeatedly, ten times or more. The V and J genes are TRBV19 and TRBJ2-3, with 7 nucleotides matching TRBD2. V lost 7 bases to trimming and J lost 2 bases; unmatched junction nucleotides: 3. The germline V gene has CDR1 LNHDA and CDR2 SQIVND (reference sequence). The CDR3 length is 13 residues. The CDR3 spells CASNAGVTDTQYF. DNA for the CDR3: TGTGCCAGTAATGCGGGAGTCACAGATACGCAGTATTTT.

This clonotype was seen many times. V usage is TRBV12-3 or TRBV12-4 and J usage is TRBJ1-2, with D hard to call. This CDR3 has 14 amino acids. V lost 0 bases to trimming and J lost 2 bases, with 7 bases between them. CDR3 amino acids: CASSLAGTNYGYTF. Written as DNA, the CDR3 is TGTGCCAGCAGTTTAGCGGGAACAAACTATGGCTACACCTTC.

This clonotype was detected many times. The chain carries TRBV2 and TRBJ2-7; TRBD2 matches 10 bases. The CDR3 runs to 14 residues. From germline, CDR1 is SNHLY and CDR2 FYNNEI. V was clipped by 8 bases and J by 3 bases; unmatched bases: 7. CDR3 sequence: CASGLAGGYYEQYF. CDR3 nucleotides: TGTGCCAGCGGTTTAGCGGGAGGTTACTACGAGCAGTACTTC.

This clonotype was observed at least ten times. The rearrangement joins TRBV2 to TRBJ2-7; 7 bases line up with TRBD2. The germline V gene has CDR1 SNHLY and CDR2 FYNNEI. With V trimmed by 7 bases and J by 9 bases, 21 bases remained unmatched. The CDR3 is 16 residues long. The CDR3 sequence is CASTPLAPSLVRLQYF. In DNA, the CDR3 is TGTGCCAGCACCCCACTAGCGCCTAGCCTCGTACGATTGCAGTACTTC.

This clonotype was picked up many times. This chain links TRBV24-1 with TRBJ2-7; 7 bases are shared with TRBD1. J gave up 7 bases and V 5 bases, and 10 bases lay outside the gene matches. CDR3 length: 14 amino acids. CDR1 is KGHDR and CDR2 is SFDVKD in the germline V gene. In DNA form, the CDR3 reads TGTGCCACCAGTGCGACAGGGCTCCGAAGGGAGCAGTACTTC. Protein: CATSATGLRREQYF.

This chain uses TRBV5-1 with TRBJ1-2, with TRBD1 as a possible D gene (6 bases). Germline CDR1 SGHRS, CDR2 YFSETQ. V lost 2 bases to trimming and J lost 4 bases, with 15 bases between them. CDR3 length: 15 amino acids. CDR3 bases: TGCGCCAGCAGCTTACAACAGGGCTCATCCTATGGCTACACCTTC. The encoded protein is CASSLQQGSSYGYTF.

This clonotype was recorded many times. This chain connects TRBV27 to TRBJ2-7; no clear D gene. In germline, CDR1 is MNHEY, CDR2 SMNVEV (reference sequence). The V and J ends lost 5 bases and 0 bases respectively, with 14 bases between them. This CDR3 is built from 15 residues. CDR3 DNA: TGTGCCAGCAGTCCTATTCAGGAGATCTCCTACGAGCAGTACTTC. Residues: CASSPIQEISYEQYF.

At least ten counts were recorded for this clonotype. This sequence joins TRBV20-1 and TRBJ1-3; D is ambiguous. V shed 2 bases and J shed 2 bases, with 4 bases lying between them. Germline lookup yields CDR1 DFQATT and CDR2 SNEGSKA (reference sequence). This CDR3 has 12 amino acids. CDR3 sequence (DNA): TGCAGTGCTAGAAAACCTGGAAACACCATATATTTT. Translation gives CSARKPGNTIYF.

This clonotype was seen ten or more times. The chain joins TRBV5-1 to TRBJ1-1; no clear D gene. V was shortened by 4 bases and J by 3 bases, with 13 bases between the two germline ends. CDR3 size: 14 residues. Germline V gives CDR1 SGHRS, CDR2 YFSETQ. This CDR3 reads CASSPATWDTEAFF. The DNA for the CDR3 is TGCGCCAGCAGCCCGGCGACTTGGGACACTGAAGCTTTCTTT. The variable domain in full, with the rest retrieved from reference TRBV5-1 and TRBJ1-1, is KAGVTQTPRYLIKTRGQQVTLSCSPISGHRSVSWYQQTPGQGLQFLFEYFSETQRNKGNFPGRFSGRQFSNSRSEMNVSTLELGDSALYLCASSPATWDTEAFFGQGTRLTVV.

The V call is TRBV6-2 or TRBV6-3, the J call TRBJ2-3; 7 positions match TRBD2. The V segment lost 4 bases and the J segment 4 bases; nucleotides outside the gene matches: 5. CDR1 is MNHEY and CDR2 is SVGEGT in the germline V gene. The CDR3 sequence is 14 residues long. CDR3 sequence (DNA): TGTGCCAGCAGTTTCCGCGGGAGATCAGATACGCAGTATTTT. It codes for CASSFRGRSDTQYF.

The table lists this clonotype with many counts. CDR3 DNA sequence: TGTGCCAGCACCACAGGGATGGGGCAGCCCCAGCATTTT. This codes for CASTTGMGQPQHF. The rearrangement uses TRBV12-3 or TRBV12-4 and TRBJ1-5; D is possibly TRBD1 (6 bases). With 7 bases removed from V and 7 bases from J, the gap between germline ends came to 14 bases. The CDR3 length is 13 residues.

This clonotype was picked up many times. The V gene is TRBV6-1, the J gene TRBJ2-2; D is uncertain. Trimming left V 8 bases short and J 4 bases short, with 14 bases between. Germline CDR1 reads MNHNS; CDR2 reads SASEGT. The CDR3 is made up of 14 amino acids. CDR3 region: CASRRTATTGELFF. CDR3 nucleotide sequence: TGTGCCAGCCGTCGGACCGCTACCACCGGGGAGCTGTTTTTT.

V gene TRBV5-1 combines with J gene TRBJ1-2; 9 bases are a match to TRBD1. CDR1 SGHRS and CDR2 YFSETQ come from the germline V gene. This CDR3 comprises 17 residues. The J segment lost 3 bases and the V segment lost 5 bases, leaving 14 bases of the junction unmatched. In DNA, the CDR3 is TGCGCCAGCAGTCCTGAGAGGGGGACAGGGCGGTACTATGGCTACACCTTC. It specifies CASSPERGTGRYYGYTF. The variable domain in full, with the rest retrieved from reference TRBV5-1 and TRBJ1-2, is KAGVTQTPRYLIKTRGQQVTLSCSPISGHRSVSWYQQTPGQGLQFLFEYFSETQRNKGNFPGRFSGRQFSNSRSEMNVSTLELGDSALYLCASSPERGTGRYYGYTFGSGTRLTVV.

This clonotype was counted many times. The chain uses TRBV7-2 and TRBJ2-1, with D unclear. Trimming shortened V by 4 bases and J by 2 bases, and 6 bases separated the two germline ends. The CDR3 totals 13 residues. Germline V gives CDR1 SGHTA, CDR2 FQGNSA. The CDR3 DNA reads TGTGCCAGCAGCTGGGCTACCTACAATGAGCAGTTCTTC. Protein: CASSWATYNEQFF. The variable domain in full, with the rest retrieved from reference TRBV7-2 and TRBJ2-1, is GAGVSQSPSNKVTEKGKDVELRCDPISGHTALYWYRQSLGQGLEFLIYFQGNSAPDKSGLPSDRFSAERTGGSVSTLTIQRTQQEDSAVYLCASSWATYNEQFFGPGTRLTVL.